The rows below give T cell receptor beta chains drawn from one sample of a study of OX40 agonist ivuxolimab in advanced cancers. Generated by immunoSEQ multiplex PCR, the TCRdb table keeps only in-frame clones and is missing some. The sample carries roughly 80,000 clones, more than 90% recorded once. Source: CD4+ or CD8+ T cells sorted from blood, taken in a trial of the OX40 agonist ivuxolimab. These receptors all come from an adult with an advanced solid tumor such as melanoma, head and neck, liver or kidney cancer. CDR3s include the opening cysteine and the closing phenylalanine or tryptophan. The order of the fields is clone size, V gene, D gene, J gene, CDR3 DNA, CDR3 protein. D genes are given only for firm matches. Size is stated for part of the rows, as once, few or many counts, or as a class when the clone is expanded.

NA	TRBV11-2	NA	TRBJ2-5	TGTGCCAGCAGCGTGGGCTACCAAGAGACCCAGTACTTC	CASSVGYQETQYF
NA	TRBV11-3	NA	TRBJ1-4	TGTGCCAGCAGCCAAAGTAATGAAAAACTGTTTTTT	CASSQSNEKLFF
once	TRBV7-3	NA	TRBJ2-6	TGTGCCAGCAGCGCCGGACAGAATCCCTCTGGGGCCAACGTCCTGACTTTC	CASSAGQNPSGANVLTF
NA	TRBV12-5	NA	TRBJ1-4	TGTGCTAGTGGTTTGAAGCTGGGAGACGCCTTGGAAAAACTGTTTTTT	CASGLKLGDALEKLFF
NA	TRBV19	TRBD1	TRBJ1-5	TGTGCCAGTAAAAGGGGGCCTCTAAATCAGCCCCAGCATTTT	CASKRGPLNQPQHF
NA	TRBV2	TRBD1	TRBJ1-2	TGTGCCAGCACCGGACAGGGGGCTGGTGGCTACACCTTC	CASTGQGAGGYTF
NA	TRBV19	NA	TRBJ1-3	TGTGCCAGTAGCCGGCCGGGCTCTGGAAACACCATATATTTT	CASSRPGSGNTIYF
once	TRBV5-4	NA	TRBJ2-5	TGTGCCAGCAGCGGGAACACGTACCAAGAGACCCAGTACTTC	CASSGNTYQETQYF
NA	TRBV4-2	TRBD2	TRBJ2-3	TGTGCCAGCAGCCAAGTAACGCCGGGACTAGCGGGAGATACGCAGTATTTT	CASSQVTPGLAGDTQYF
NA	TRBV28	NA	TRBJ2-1	TGTGCCAGCAGCTCCTCCGGGACAAATTCATACAATGAGCAGTTCTTC	CASSSSGTNSYNEQFF
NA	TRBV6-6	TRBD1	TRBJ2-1	TGTGCCAGCAGCCTACAGGGGAGCTCCTACAATGAGCAGTTCTTC	CASSLQGSSYNEQFF
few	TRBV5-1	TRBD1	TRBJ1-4	TGCGCCAGCAGTCTCGGGACAGACTTTGAAAAACTGTTTTTT	CASSLGTDFEKLFF
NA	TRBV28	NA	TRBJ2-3	TGTGCCAGCAGGCAAGGAGGGCCGGGAGATACGCAGTATTTT	CASRQGGPGDTQYF
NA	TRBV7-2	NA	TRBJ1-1	TGTGCCAGCAGCGGAACGACAAGGGGGAACACTGAAGCTTTCTTT	CASSGTTRGNTEAFF
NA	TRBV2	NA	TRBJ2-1	TGTGCCAGCAGTGGAGGGGGGAGGGACAGCTCCTACAATGAGCAGTTCTTC	CASSGGGRDSSYNEQFF
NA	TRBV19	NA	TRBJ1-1	TGTGCCAGTAGTTTTAGGCCCGGATGGGCGGTGAACACTGAAGCTTTCTTT	CASSFRPGWAVNTEAFF
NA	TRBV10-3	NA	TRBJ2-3	TGTGCCATTAAAGGGGCGTTCAGCACAGATACGCAGTATTTT	CAIKGAFSTDTQYF
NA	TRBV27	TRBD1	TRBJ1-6	TGTGCCAGCAGACTGGACAGGGTTAATAATTCACCCCTCCACTTT	CASRLDRVNNSPLHF
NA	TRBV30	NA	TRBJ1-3	TGTGCTTATGCCCGGGTCTTTGGAAACACCATATATTTT	CAYARVFGNTIYF
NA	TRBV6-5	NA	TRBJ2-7	TGTGCCAGCCGTGCTGGGACGTCCGAGCAGTACTTC	CASRAGTSEQYF
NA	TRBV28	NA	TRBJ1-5	TGTGCCAGCAGTTTAGACATGGTCGGTCAGCCCCAGCATTTT	CASSLDMVGQPQHF
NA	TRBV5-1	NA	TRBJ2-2	TGCGCCAGCAGCTTGGCACAAAACACCGGGGAGCTGTTTTTT	CASSLAQNTGELFF
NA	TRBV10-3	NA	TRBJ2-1	TGTGCCATCAGTGCGGTTAGCTCCTACAATGAGCAGTTCTTC	CAISAVSSYNEQFF